The sequence of this T cell receptor (beta chain) was determined in a study of a mutant IDH1 vaccine in newly diagnosed glioma. Whole-study context: Vaccination started 4-6 weeks after radiotherapy alone, or with temozolomide cycles. Patients arrived already treated with radiotherapy, temozolomide, or both, most having had both.

TCRdb's copy holds only in-frame clones and misses some; the assay was immunoSEQ multiplex PCR. The sample lists 31,000 or so clones, around 81% occurring once. Comments on this clone: Its antigen remains unidentified.

Specified time point: week 47, end of study. Every vaccination contained 300 ug of the mutant IDH1 20-mer peptide and was paired with topical imiquimod. V was pared by 6 bases and J by 0 bases, with 9 bases of the junction left unmatched. Germline assignment: CDR1 SQVTM and CDR2 ANQGSEA. This CDR3 region has 17 residues. The study's findings and limits: Researchers report vaccine-induced immune responses in just under 95% of patients.

The genes are TRBV29-1 and TRBJ2-3; 13 bases agree with TRBD2. This clonotype originated in a man aged 25-40 years with glioma. The sequenced sample was PBMCs, obtained from a glioma patient whose treatment included an IDH1 peptide vaccine. CDR3 bases: TGCAGCGTGACCGGACTAGCGGGAGTGGGAAGCACAGATACGCAGTATTTT. Encoded protein: CSVTGLAGVGSTDTQYF.